This T cell receptor (beta chain) was found in a study of blood T cell repertoires in COVID-19. Whole-study context: Researchers got acute and convalescent COVID-19 samples from the United States, Italy and Spain.

The assay was immunoSEQ multiplex PCR, and TCRdb's table has in-frame clones only and misses some. Of 330,000 or so clones listed, roughly 87% are singletons. The count of this clone is one. The trim removed 10 bases at V and 6 bases at J, leaving 5 bases unmatched. The length of the CDR3 is 12 residues. CDR1 is SEHNR and CDR2 is FQNEAQ in the germline V gene (reference sequence). The sequence was obtained from a woman aged 55-69 years with COVID-19, enrolled during active disease. Sequenced material: peripheral blood. V gene TRBV7-9 combines with J gene TRBJ1-4; 7 bases align to TRBD1. The CDR3 nucleotides are TGTGCCATTCAGGGGGAGGATGAAAAACTGTTTTTT. Translated, it gives CAIQGEDEKLFF.